Only a few counts were recorded for the clone carrying this T cell receptor (beta chain). Germline-derived CDR1 and CDR2 are MGHDK and SYGVNS. V lost 7 bases, J lost 13 bases, and 19 bases lay in between. The CDR3 is made up of 12 amino acids. Cohorts were assigned according to the clinical history that participants reported. Cohort 3 donors were reported recovered after two negative PCRs, clearance, or symptom resolution. The data originate from a study of blood T cell repertoires in COVID-19. Background on the study: From T cells, B-cell-depleted T cells, or PBMCs came the material, which was cDNA or gDNA.

Per the authors' pipeline: Estimation of nucleated cell counts relied on the amplification of reference gene primers. Data came from immunoSEQ multiplex PCR; TCRdb stores just in-frame clones and leaves some out. Clonal size and the V and J genes are those of that table, whereas D and trimming came from the DNA. The sample includes 350,000 to 400,000 clones, 75% to 90% of them seen just once. This receptor was obtained from a man aged 18 to 35 who had recovered from COVID-19. The chain links TRBV25-1 to TRBJ1-1, with D perhaps matching TRBD1 (6 bases). The sequenced sample was PBMCs or T cells enriched from blood (not recorded which). For the CDR3, the DNA is TGTGCCAGCAAGGGGGATTCGGGGGAGGGTTTCTTT. Translation gives CASKGDSGEGFF.